The rows below give T cell receptor beta chains drawn from one sample of a study of T cell repertoires in cytomegalovirus infection. TCRdb analysed the reads with MiXCR anew, one entry per CDR3 protein. The table has around 740,000 distinct CDR3 sequences, 35% seen once. Sequencing input: PBMCs. These receptor sequences come from a human donor in good health (CMV status not recorded). Some clones in this sample may be carry-over from other donors' samples. CDR3s include the opening cysteine and the closing phenylalanine or tryptophan. Fields, in order: CDR3 length, V gene, D gene, J gene, CDR3 DNA, CDR3 protein. D genes are given only for firm matches.

length: 16; V: TRBV15; D: NA; J: TRBJ1-5; DNA: TGTGCCACCAGCAGAGATCTGGTCAGCTGGAATCAGCCCCAGCATTTT; CDR3: CATSRDLVSWNQPQHF
length: 18; V: TRBV2; D: NA; J: TRBJ1-1; DNA: TGTGTCAGTCGCACTACTCAAGACAGAGTTTCTACGAACACTGAAGCTTTCTTT; CDR3: CVSRTTQDRVSTNTEAFF
length: 20; V: TRBV14; D: TRBD2; J: TRBJ2-3; DNA: TGTGCCAGCAGCCAAGATTTAGGAGCGGGAGGACCCACTAGCACAGATACGCAGTATTTT; CDR3: CASSQDLGAGGPTSTDTQYF
length: 15; V: TRBV7-6; D: NA; J: TRBJ2-7; DNA: TGTGCCAGCAGCTTAGAGAGTGGGAGATTAAGGGAGCAGTACTTC; CDR3: CASSLESGRLREQYF
length: 14; V: TRBV27; D: NA; J: TRBJ2-7; DNA: TGTGCCAGTAAGAGGACCTTACCCTCCTACGAGCAGTACTTC; CDR3: CASKRTLPSYEQYF
length: 12; V: TRBV28; D: NA; J: TRBJ2-1; DNA: TGTGCCAGCAGTTCGATGCTAGAGCAGCAGTTCTTC; CDR3: CASSSMLEQQFF
length: 16; V: TRBV7-9; D: TRBD1; J: TRBJ2-1; DNA: TGTGCCAGCAGCATCCTCGGGACAGGGTTTCCCAATGAGCAGTTCTTC; CDR3: CASSILGTGFPNEQFF
length: 16; V: TRBV7-9; D: TRBD1; J: TRBJ1-2; DNA: TGTGCCAGCAGCTTAGCCCCAGGGACAGAAGTATATGGCTACACCTTC; CDR3: CASSLAPGTEVYGYTF
length: 12; V: TRBV28; D: NA; J: TRBJ2-5; DNA: TGTGCCAGCCAAGGACGGCAAGAGACCCAGTACTTC; CDR3: CASQGRQETQYF
length: 17; V: TRBV9; D: NA; J: TRBJ1-1; DNA: TGTGCCAGCAGCGGAGGGTTATTGGAGGGAAGTGCCACTGAAGCTTTCTTT; CDR3: CASSGGLLEGSATEAFF